The present TCR beta chain was sequenced within a study of blood T cell repertoires in COVID-19. Study information: In each case, the material was cDNA or gDNA derived from T cells, B-cell-depleted T cells, or PBMCs.

Seattle researchers signed up patients amid active infection and tracked them longitudinally. The CDR3 loop spans 18 amino acids. The V gene lost 2 bases and the J gene lost 5 bases, with 22 bases spanning the gap. Germline CDR1 LNHDA, CDR2 SQIVND (reference sequence). Profiling relied on immunoSEQ multiplex PCR, and the TCRdb table lists in-frame clones only, not all of them. The sample has tens of thousands of clones, 80% to 90% seen once. The clonotype originates from a woman aged 60-75 years with COVID-19, enrolled during active disease. Sequencing input: peripheral blood. The gene calls are TRBV19 and TRBJ1-5; D gene unclear. The CDR3 DNA sequence: TGTGCCAGTAGTATACTCTCCCCCAGACGGGGAGGGCATCAGCCCCAGCATTTT. Its protein is CASSILSPRRGGHQPQHF.